The rows below give T cell receptor beta chains drawn from one sample of a study of shared clonotypes between healthy human individuals. Profiling relied on immunoSEQ multiplex PCR, and the TCRdb table lists in-frame clones only, not all of them. Of some 2.3 million clones listed, approximately 95% are singletons. Sequencing input: naive CD4+ T cells from PBMCs. These receptors were obtained from a man younger than 30 in good health. Some clones in this sample may be carry-over from other donors' samples. Both conserved end residues are part of each CDR3. The order of the fields is CDR3 DNA, CDR3 protein, V gene, clone size, D gene, J gene. D genes are given only for firm matches. The size field is filled for only some rows; it gives once, few, many or a size class.

CDR3nt: TGTGCCAGCAGCTTACCCGACCCCACTGAAGCTTTCTTT
CDR3aa: CASSLPDPTEAFF
v_gene: TRBV11-2
abundance: -
d_gene: -
j_gene: TRBJ1-1

CDR3nt: TGTGCCAGCAGCTTACATCGGGGGCAGACCCAGTACTTC
CDR3aa: CASSLHRGQTQYF
v_gene: TRBV7-3
abundance: -
d_gene: -
j_gene: TRBJ2-5

CDR3nt: TGTGCCAGCAGCTTAGCGAGGGACAGCTACAATGAGCAGTTCTTC
CDR3aa: CASSLARDSYNEQFF
v_gene: TRBV7-2
abundance: once
d_gene: TRBD1
j_gene: TRBJ2-1

CDR3nt: TGTGCCAGCTCACCACGACTAGCGGGAGGTATCGGGGAGCTGTTTTTT
CDR3aa: CASSPRLAGGIGELFF
v_gene: TRBV18
abundance: -
d_gene: TRBD2
j_gene: TRBJ2-2

CDR3nt: TGTGCCAGCAGCTTATTTCCGGAGTCGGGGCTGTTTTTT
CDR3aa: CASSLFPESGLFF
v_gene: TRBV7-3
abundance: -
d_gene: -
j_gene: TRBJ2-2

CDR3nt: TGTGCCAGCAGCTTGTGGCCCCCTGGGGCCAACGTCCTGACTTTC
CDR3aa: CASSLWPPGANVLTF
v_gene: TRBV5-6
abundance: -
d_gene: -
j_gene: TRBJ2-6

CDR3nt: TGTGCCAGCAGCCCCCGGTGGGATAACTCCTACAATGAGCAGTTCTTC
CDR3aa: CASSPRWDNSYNEQFF
v_gene: TRBV5-8
abundance: -
d_gene: -
j_gene: TRBJ2-1

CDR3nt: TGTGCCAGCAGCCTCATGGGGGAGACCCAGTACTTC
CDR3aa: CASSLMGETQYF
v_gene: TRBV11-3
abundance: -
d_gene: -
j_gene: TRBJ2-5

CDR3nt: TGTGCCAGTAGTATCGTACGGATCATTAATGAAAAACTGTTTTTT
CDR3aa: CASSIVRIINEKLFF
v_gene: TRBV19
abundance: -
d_gene: -
j_gene: TRBJ1-4

CDR3nt: TGTGCCAGCAGCCCAGGACAGGGGCGATATGAGACCCAGTACTTC
CDR3aa: CASSPGQGRYETQYF
v_gene: TRBV11-2
abundance: -
d_gene: TRBD1
j_gene: TRBJ2-5

CDR3nt: TGTGCCAGCAGCTTTAGACTGAACACCGGGGAGCTGTTTTTT
CDR3aa: CASSFRLNTGELFF
v_gene: TRBV7-2
abundance: once
d_gene: -
j_gene: TRBJ2-2

CDR3nt: TGCGCCAGCAGCTTGGGTCCTGGACAGATGTCGGGCTACACCTTC
CDR3aa: CASSLGPGQMSGYTF
v_gene: TRBV5-1
abundance: -
d_gene: -
j_gene: TRBJ1-2

CDR3nt: TGCGCCAGCAGCCCGGGGCTGACGGAGGGCGAGCAGTACTTC
CDR3aa: CASSPGLTEGEQYF
v_gene: TRBV5-1
abundance: -
d_gene: -
j_gene: TRBJ2-7

CDR3nt: TGTGCCAGCAGCGTAGCGTATGGGGAAGGCTACACCTTC
CDR3aa: CASSVAYGEGYTF
v_gene: TRBV9
abundance: -
d_gene: -
j_gene: TRBJ1-2

CDR3nt: TGCGCCAGCAGCGTTAGCGGGATTAGCACAGATACGCAGTATTTT
CDR3aa: CASSVSGISTDTQYF
v_gene: TRBV5-1
abundance: -
d_gene: TRBD2
j_gene: TRBJ2-3

CDR3nt: TGTGCCAGCACCCCGGGGGTCACAGATACGCAGTATTTT
CDR3aa: CASTPGVTDTQYF
v_gene: TRBV9
abundance: -
d_gene: -
j_gene: TRBJ2-3

CDR3nt: TGTGCCAGCAGCCCTCAGGGGCCTTCGAACACCGGGGAGCTGTTTTTT
CDR3aa: CASSPQGPSNTGELFF
v_gene: TRBV7-3
abundance: -
d_gene: -
j_gene: TRBJ2-2

CDR3nt: TGTGCCAGCAGCCAAGACCCCGACAGGGAGGGGGAAAAACTGTTTTTT
CDR3aa: CASSQDPDREGEKLFF
v_gene: TRBV4-2
abundance: -
d_gene: TRBD1
j_gene: TRBJ1-4

CDR3nt: TGTGCCAGTATTCCAGGGACAGGGATCACAGATACGCAGTATTTT
CDR3aa: CASIPGTGITDTQYF
v_gene: TRBV19
abundance: -
d_gene: TRBD1
j_gene: TRBJ2-3

CDR3nt: TGTGCCAGCTCACCACAGGGGGCCTTGAACACCGGGGAGCTGTTTTTT
CDR3aa: CASSPQGALNTGELFF
v_gene: TRBV18
abundance: -
d_gene: TRBD1
j_gene: TRBJ2-2

CDR3nt: TGTGCCAGCAGCTTGTATCTTAACTATGGCTACACCTTC
CDR3aa: CASSLYLNYGYTF
v_gene: TRBV5-6
abundance: -
d_gene: -
j_gene: TRBJ1-2

CDR3nt: TGCGCCAGCAGCCCCGAGGGGACAGGGAGTGACACCATATATTTT
CDR3aa: CASSPEGTGSDTIYF
v_gene: TRBV5-1
abundance: -
d_gene: TRBD1
j_gene: TRBJ1-3